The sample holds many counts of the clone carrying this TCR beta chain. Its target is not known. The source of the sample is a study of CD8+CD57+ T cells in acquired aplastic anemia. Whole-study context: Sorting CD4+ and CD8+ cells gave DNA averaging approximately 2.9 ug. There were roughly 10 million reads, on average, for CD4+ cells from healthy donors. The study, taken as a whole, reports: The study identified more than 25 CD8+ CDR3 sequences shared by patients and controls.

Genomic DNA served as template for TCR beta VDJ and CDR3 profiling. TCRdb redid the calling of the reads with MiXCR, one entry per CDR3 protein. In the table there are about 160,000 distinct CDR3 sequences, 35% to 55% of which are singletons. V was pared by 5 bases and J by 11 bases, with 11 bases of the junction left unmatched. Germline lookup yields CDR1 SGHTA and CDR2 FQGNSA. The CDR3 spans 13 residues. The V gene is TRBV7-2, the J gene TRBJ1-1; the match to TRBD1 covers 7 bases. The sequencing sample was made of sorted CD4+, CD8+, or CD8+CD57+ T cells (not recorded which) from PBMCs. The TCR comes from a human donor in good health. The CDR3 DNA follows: TGTGCCAGCAGCCAAGGGACAGTGACGCTGGCTTTCTTT. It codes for CASSQGTVTLAFF.